This TCR beta chain derives from a study of T cells in tuberculosis. For this clone: Antigen unknown.

Trimming removed 5 bases from V and 5 bases from J; junction bases left unmatched: 7. The CDR3 runs to 15 residues. Per the germline V gene, CDR1 is SGHVS and CDR2 is FQNEAQ. General study points: Cases with active tuberculosis were adults, while controls were adolescents. Using the GMM-specific repertoire gave about 87% accuracy versus approximately 70% with motifs. Active tuberculosis TCR-alpha repertoires lay closer to GMM-specific TCRs than IGRA-negative controls, suggesting clonal expansion.

Clones were read by immunoSEQ multiplex PCR, and TCRdb kept only the in-frame ones, dropping some. The data show some 34,000 clones, with over 90% seen just once and over 6.5% held by the top ten. Adolescents were screened for latent TB by skin test and IGRA. The receptor's source is a donor aged 10-29 years with latent tuberculosis or without tuberculosis infection. This chain links TRBV7-8 with TRBJ2-1, with 9 bases matching TRBD2. Sample: PBMCs. For the CDR3, the DNA is TGTGCCAGCAGCGTTAGCGGGGGTAGGAACAATGAGCAGTTCTTC. Amino acids: CASSVSGGRNNEQFF.